A selection of T cell receptor beta chains follows, all from one sample in a study of OX40 agonist ivuxolimab in advanced cancers. Clones were read by immunoSEQ multiplex PCR, and TCRdb kept only the in-frame ones, dropping some. The sample has about 51,000 clones; about 88% are singletons. The source material was CD4+ or CD8+ T cells sorted from blood, sampled in a trial of the OX40 agonist ivuxolimab. The origin of the receptors is an adult with an advanced solid tumor such as melanoma, head and neck, liver or kidney cancer. CDR3s include the opening cysteine and the closing phenylalanine or tryptophan. The D gene is left open where the match is weak. Not every row has a clone size; where given, it reads once, few, many or a size class.

v_call	d_call	clone_size	j_call	cdr3_nt	cdr3_aa
TRBV6-1	NA	once	TRBJ1-2	TGTGCCAGCAGGGACGGGCTCAACTATGGCTACACCTTC	CASRDGLNYGYTF
TRBV5-6	NA	NA	TRBJ1-1	TGTGCCAGCAGCTTCCCTCTCAAGGTTGAAGCTTTCTTT	CASSFPLKVEAFF
TRBV10-3	NA	NA	TRBJ2-3	TGTGCCATCAGGGGGAACACAGATACGCAGTATTTT	CAIRGNTDTQYF
TRBV29-1	TRBD1	few	TRBJ2-7	TGCAGCGCGGACCGGGACAGGGGCGGCGAGCAGTACTTC	CSADRDRGGEQYF
TRBV19	NA	NA	TRBJ1-5	TGTGCCAGTAGTATGACAGTTAATCAGCCCCAGCATTTT	CASSMTVNQPQHF
TRBV10-1	TRBD1	NA	TRBJ2-5	TGCGCCAGCAGTGACTTCGGACAGGGGGACGGGACCCAGTACTTC	CASSDFGQGDGTQYF
TRBV11-2	NA	NA	TRBJ2-5	TGTGCCAGCAGCTTAGAAGGGGGTATGGGGGAGACCCAGTACTTC	CASSLEGGMGETQYF
TRBV9	NA	NA	TRBJ2-1	TGTGCCAGCAGCGTAATCCCCTCCTCCTACAATGAGCAGTTCTTC	CASSVIPSSYNEQFF
TRBV28	NA	NA	TRBJ1-4	TGTGCCAGCAAAGACCCTAATATAAATGAAAAACTGTTTTTT	CASKDPNINEKLFF
TRBV10-3	NA	few	TRBJ1-1	TGTGCCATCGGACAGTCGAACACTGAAGCTTTCTTT	CAIGQSNTEAFF
TRBV28	NA	NA	TRBJ2-5	TGTGCCAGCAGTTTATCCGGGGGCCGTCAAGAGACCCAGTACTTC	CASSLSGGRQETQYF
TRBV5-1	NA	NA	TRBJ2-1	TGCGCCAGCAGCTCCTCGGGCCCGAAGGATGAGCAGTTCTTC	CASSSSGPKDEQFF
TRBV12-5	NA	NA	TRBJ2-2	TGTGCTAGTGGTTTGGGGTGGACCGGGGAGCTGTTTTTT	CASGLGWTGELFF
TRBV10-3	NA	NA	TRBJ2-1	TGTGCCATCAGTGTTGAGCAGGGGAATGAGCAGTTCTTC	CAISVEQGNEQFF
TRBV14	TRBD1	NA	TRBJ1-2	TGTGCCAGCAGCCAACGGGACAGGGATGGCTACACCTTC	CASSQRDRDGYTF
TRBV9	NA	once	TRBJ2-6	TGTGCCAGCAGCGTGAGGGACTCTGGGGCCAACGTCCTGACTTTC	CASSVRDSGANVLTF
TRBV27	NA	few	TRBJ2-3	TGTGCCAGCAGTTTACAAATGACGGATACGCAGTATTTT	CASSLQMTDTQYF
TRBV7-2	NA	NA	TRBJ2-7	TGTGCCAGCAGCCTTTTGCAGGGAGGAGTGTACGAGCAGTACTTC	CASSLLQGGVYEQYF
TRBV28	TRBD1	NA	TRBJ1-3	TGTGCCAGCAGTTTCCCGGGACAGGGGGTGGAAAACACCATATATTTT	CASSFPGQGVENTIYF
TRBV14	TRBD1	NA	TRBJ2-3	TGTGCCAGCAGCCCCGGGACAGGACTTAGCACAGATACGCAGTATTTT	CASSPGTGLSTDTQYF
TRBV5-5	NA	NA	TRBJ1-1	TGTGCCAGCAGCTTCGATCAGGGGAGGGCTGAAGCTTTCTTT	CASSFDQGRAEAFF
TRBV2	TRBD1	NA	TRBJ1-5	TGTGCCAGCAGCCAACAGGGGTTCGGAAATCAGCCCCAGCATTTT	CASSQQGFGNQPQHF
TRBV28	NA	NA	TRBJ2-3	TGTGCCAGCAGTTCACAGCGAACAGATACGCAGTATTTT	CASSSQRTDTQYF
TRBV7-9	NA	NA	TRBJ1-1	TGTGCCAGCAGCTTAGATCCGAGGGGCATGGACACTGAAGCTTTCTTT	CASSLDPRGMDTEAFF
TRBV9	TRBD1	NA	TRBJ2-7	TGTGCCAGCAGTCCTCTCCAGGGGGACACTTCCTACGAGCAGTACTTC	CASSPLQGDTSYEQYF
TRBV6-5	NA	NA	TRBJ1-4	TGTGCCAGCAGTGGAGATGAAAAACTGTTTTTT	CASSGDEKLFF
TRBV5-5	NA	NA	TRBJ1-4	TGTGCCAGCAGCTTGGACGTGTCGGTAAAGGGCCATGAAAAACTGTTTTTT	CASSLDVSVKGHEKLFF
TRBV19	TRBD2	NA	TRBJ2-1	TGTGCCAGTAGGCCCCGGGAGGCCTACAATGAGCAGTTCTTC	CASRPREAYNEQFF
TRBV10-3	NA	NA	TRBJ2-7	TGTGCCATCAGTGAGCGGGGAGATTCCTACGAGCAGTACTTC	CAISERGDSYEQYF
TRBV30	NA	NA	TRBJ1-1	TGTGCCTGGACCCTAGGGGCAGGCGGACCGAGTAAAGCTTTCTTT	CAWTLGAGGPSKAFF
TRBV7-8	NA	NA	TRBJ2-3	TGTGCCAGCAGCCCCAACAGGGCAGATACGCAGTATTTT	CASSPNRADTQYF
TRBV27	NA	once	TRBJ2-7	TGTGCCAGCAGTTCCCTTGGGGAGCAGTACTTC	CASSSLGEQYF
TRBV7-8	TRBD2	NA	TRBJ2-2	TGTGCCAGCAGCTTAGTGACTAGCGGGGCAACTAACACCGGGGAGCTGTTTTTT	CASSLVTSGATNTGELFF
TRBV5-1	NA	NA	TRBJ2-5	TGCGCCAGCAGCCTACAGGGTGGGGGGGAGACCCAGTACTTC	CASSLQGGGETQYF
TRBV10-3	NA	once	TRBJ2-2	TGTGCCATCAGTGCGGAGACAGTGAACACCGGGGAGCTGTTTTTT	CAISAETVNTGELFF
TRBV10-3	NA	NA	TRBJ1-1	TGTGCCATCAGTCAACCCAGGGGAAACACTGAAGCTTTCTTT	CAISQPRGNTEAFF
TRBV29-1	NA	once	TRBJ1-2	TGCAGCGTTGTACTATCAGATAACGGTGGCTACACCTTC	CSVVLSDNGGYTF
TRBV10-3	NA	NA	TRBJ2-2	TGTGCCATCAGTAGGGTGGCAGGGAACACCGGGGAGCTGTTTTTT	CAISRVAGNTGELFF
TRBV6-5	NA	NA	TRBJ2-7	TGTGCCAGCAGCTACAACTACCGGACACTCGACTACGAGCAGTACTTC	CASSYNYRTLDYEQYF
TRBV28	NA	few	TRBJ1-1	TGTGCCAGCAGTCCCGCAGGGATCGTGGGTGAAGCTTTCTTT	CASSPAGIVGEAFF
TRBV2	NA	few	TRBJ2-1	TGTGCCAGCAGTGATGAAAACAGGCAGTTCTTC	CASSDENRQFF
TRBV20-1	NA	NA	TRBJ2-3	TGCAGTGGTGGGAGTGCAGATACGCAGTATTTT	CSGGSADTQYF
TRBV5-4	TRBD1	NA	TRBJ2-7	TGTGCCAGCAGCCGGGACCAGGGGGCCTACGAGCAGTACTTC	CASSRDQGAYEQYF
TRBV5-4	NA	NA	TRBJ2-7	TGTGCCAGCAGCTTGAAACAGGGAGAACCCGAGCAGTACTTC	CASSLKQGEPEQYF
TRBV28	NA	NA	TRBJ1-4	TGTGCCAGCAACGTTCCGGGACGGACTAATGAAAAACTGTTTTTT	CASNVPGRTNEKLFF
TRBV30	NA	NA	TRBJ2-7	TGTGCCTGGAGTGCGCAGCGGGGACAGGTTTACTTC	CAWSAQRGQVYF
TRBV5-6	TRBD1	NA	TRBJ2-2	TGTGCCAGCAGCTCGGGACAGGGGCACACCGGGGAGCTGTTTTTT	CASSSGQGHTGELFF
TRBV19	TRBD1	NA	TRBJ2-1	TGTGCCAGTAGGCTTTGGGGACAGGAGAACAATGAGCAGTTCTTC	CASRLWGQENNEQFF